The next 14 T cell receptor beta chains were all read from a single sample in a study of immune cell composition in non-small cell lung cancer. Produced via immunoSEQ multiplex PCR; TCRdb's table is partial and in-frame only. The sample comprises about 14,000 clones, approximately 84% of which are singletons, and more than 9.5% rests with the top ten. Sequenced input: lung tumor tissue. These receptors were collected from a human donor with non-small cell lung cancer.

Comment on this clone: The junction departs from germline at one end; a sequencing error may be responsible. The chain employs TRBV5-3 and TRBJ1-1; D gene uncertain. TRBV5-3 is an ORF, with its function uncertain. CDR3 length: 14 residues. The chain's CDR3 is CASSLSALNTEAFF. The CDR3 nucleotides are TGTGCCAGCAGCTTGAGCGCGCTTAACACTGAAGCTTTCTTT.

V usage is TRBV19 and J usage is TRBJ1-2; possible D gene TRBD1, 6 bases. V dropped 3 bases and J dropped 7 bases, with 12 bases sitting between them. The length of the CDR3 is 13 residues. From germline, CDR1 is LNHDA and CDR2 SQIVND (reference sequence). The CDR3 DNA sequence: TGTGCCAGTAGTATCGTAGGGGGAAGTGGCTACACCTTC. Its translation is CASSIVGGSGYTF.

The genes are TRBV5-8 and TRBJ2-1; D call uncertain. With 4 bases removed from V and 6 bases from J, the gap between germline ends came to 8 bases. This CDR3 has 12 residues. Germline V gene lookup returns CDR1 SGHTS and CDR2 YDEGEE. The CDR3 region has the DNA TGTGCCAGCAGCCTGGGGTCCAATGAGCAGTTCTTC. Translation gives CASSLGSNEQFF.

This chain joins TRBV10-3 and TRBJ2-3, with 9 bases aligning to TRBD2. J was trimmed by 3 bases and V by 7 bases; bases with no gene match: 14. Germline lookup yields CDR1 ENHRY and CDR2 SYGVKD. CDR3 size: 17 residues. The CDR3 here is CAIKRGPGLAKTDTQYF. The CDR3 DNA reads TGTGCCATCAAGAGGGGACCGGGACTAGCTAAGACAGATACGCAGTATTTT.

The rearrangement uses TRBV10-2 and TRBJ1-3; the match to TRBD1 covers 8 bases. The CDR3 length is 15 residues. Per germline, CDR1 WSHSY and CDR2 SAAADI. The V segment lost 8 bases and the J segment 0 bases; nucleotides outside the gene matches: 6. In nucleotides, the CDR3 is TGCGCCAGCCAAGGGACAGGTTCCTCTGGAAACACCATATATTTT. Its translation: CASQGTGSSGNTIYF.

The V call is TRBV5-4, the J call TRBJ2-7; TRBD2 matches at 9 bases. The CDR3 spans 16 residues. V was clipped by 5 bases and J by 6 bases; unmatched bases: 15. Germline CDR1 reads SGHNT; CDR2 reads YYREEE (reference sequence). CDR3 residues: CASRLGAAGGTFEQYF. CDR3 nucleotide sequence: TGTGCCAGCAGACTAGGGGCAGCGGGAGGAACGTTCGAGCAGTACTTC.

The gene calls are TRBV4-1 and TRBJ2-1; TRBD2 is a possible D gene (6 bases). Trimming removed 1 base from V and 6 bases from J, with 13 bases in between. Per germline, CDR1 MGHRA and CDR2 YSYEKL. There are 15 residues in the CDR3. Here the CDR3 DNA reads TGCGCCAGCAGCCAAGGCCGAGCTAGCGTCAATGAGCAGTTCTTC. This gives the protein CASSQGRASVNEQFF.

The chain couples TRBV7-2 to TRBJ2-3, with 15 bases matching TRBD2. The V gene end was trimmed by 4 bases and the J gene end by 4 bases; junction bases not matched to a gene: 6. CDR1 and CDR2 from the germline V gene are SGHTA and FQGNSA. The length of the CDR3 is 17 residues. The CDR3 reads CASSSGLAGGIADTQYF. In nucleotides, the CDR3 is TGTGCCAGCAGCTCGGGACTAGCGGGAGGAATTGCAGATACGCAGTATTTT.

This chain uses TRBV7-3 with TRBJ2-1; the D is unclear. The germline V and J ends were trimmed by 5 bases and 10 bases, with 15 bases remaining between them. The CDR3 length is 13 residues. Per the germline V gene, CDR1 is SGHTA and CDR2 is FQGTGA. In DNA form, the CDR3 reads TGTGCCAGCAGCGGTCTCCCTCCTAGGGAGCAGTTCTTC. Protein sequence: CASSGLPPREQFF.

This sequence joins TRBV11-2 and TRBJ2-3; D is uncertain. CDR3 length: 11 amino acids. The germline V gene has CDR1 SGHAT and CDR2 FQNNGV. The germline V and J ends were trimmed by 4 bases and 2 bases, with 1 base remaining between them. The CDR3 spells CASSSTDTQYF. The CDR3 DNA reads TGTGCCAGCAGCTCCACAGATACGCAGTATTTT.

The chain is built from TRBV7-2 and TRBJ1-2; D not resolved. CDR1 is SGHTA and CDR2 is FQGNSA in the germline V gene. Trimming cost V 4 bases and J 5 bases, with 11 bases left between them. CDR3 length equals 13 residues. CDR3 in amino acids: CASSSSRAYGYTF. CDR3 sequence (DNA): TGTGCCAGCAGCTCCTCCCGGGCTTATGGCTACACCTTC.

The V and J genes are TRBV19 and TRBJ2-1; 7 nucleotides line up with TRBD2. Losses at the gene ends were 4 bases for V and 3 bases for J; bases not matched to a gene: 6. The germline CDR1 and CDR2 sequences are LNHDA and SQIVND (reference sequence). The CDR3 covers 15 residues. The CDR3 spells CASSTQGRGYNEQFF. The CDR3 DNA is TGTGCCAGTAGTACCCAAGGGAGGGGCTACAATGAGCAGTTCTTC.

This clone was found once. The gene calls are TRBV23-1 and TRBJ2-1, with no clear D. TRBV23-1 is treated as an ORF (open reading frame) with a function not yet certain. Trimming cost V 10 bases and J 8 bases, with 18 bases left between them. The CDR3 runs 13 residues. The CDR3: CATRMNNYDEQFF. The CDR3 DNA reads TGCGCCACTCGTATGAACAATTACGATGAGCAGTTCTTC.

This chain links TRBV7-3 with TRBJ2-3; 13 nucleotides agree with TRBD2. The CDR3 sequence is 16 residues long. Germline assignment: CDR1 SGHTA and CDR2 FQGTGA. With V trimmed by 5 bases and J by 3 bases, 5 bases remained unmatched. CDR3 region: CASSVGLAGETDTQYF. The CDR3 bases are TGTGCCAGCAGCGTAGGACTAGCGGGAGAGACAGATACGCAGTATTTT.